Reported below is one T cell receptor beta chain. The antigen remains undetermined. The data were obtained in a study of T cells in Graves' hyperthyroidism and ophthalmopathy. Study-level information: Peripheral blood was obtained at initial diagnosis, preceding any treatment.

The CDR3 is 16 residues long. The V and J ends lost 6 bases and 2 bases respectively, with 14 bases between them. Germline V gene data show CDR1 as SEHNR and CDR2 as FQNEAQ (reference sequence). Newly diagnosed hyperthyroidism, duration under 2 months, in patients aged 18 to 65. Notes on the study in general: Also found in blood were most expanded thyroid clonotypes above 0.001. The model forecast ophthalmopathy, anticipating it by a median about 6.5 months before onset.

The TCR beta CDR3 regions underwent amplification using RNA transcripts as the source. HTBI primers were the set used in a first-round RT-PCR of the TCR CDR3. TCRdb passed the multiplex PCR reads through MiXCR, listing each CDR3 protein once. The table has hundreds of thousands of distinct CDR3 sequences, about two fifths seen once. This chain links TRBV7-9 with TRBJ2-6; no clear D. The sequence derives from a man younger than 35 with Graves' hyperthyroidism. The material sequenced was blood. The CDR3 DNA sequence: TGTGCCAGCAGTCAAACGCCTGTCACTGGGGCCAACGTCCTGACTTTC. Its translation is CASSQTPVTGANVLTF.